This TCR beta chain was sequenced during a study of blood T cells in healthy people across ages. General study results and limits: Naive T cell percentage strongly correlated with TCR beta diversity. With age, beta diversity per million T cells declined roughly linearly, significantly by approximately 41.

It was with a sample-barcoded 5' primer and a J-beta primer mix that a second PCR of about 7 to 12 cycles was run. Each CDR3 protein is one row after TCRdb ran MiXCR on the 5' RACE reads. The table lists 850,000 to 1,000,000 distinct CDR3 sequences, roughly 43% of them singletons, with 13% in the top ten. About this clonotype: Its antigen remains unidentified.

The CDR3 contains 11 residues. The germline V and J ends were trimmed by 6 bases and 5 bases, with 8 bases remaining between them. From germline, CDR1 is SGDLS and CDR2 YYNGEE. This rearrangement joins TRBV9 to TRBJ1-2; D call uncertain. The source is a man aged 30 to 39 in good health. Sequencing was carried out using blood. In DNA form, the CDR3 reads TGTGCCAGCACCTCACGGTATGGCTACACCTTC. This sequence encodes CASTSRYGYTF. Together with reference TRBV9 and TRBJ1-2, the CDR3 gives the full variable domain: DSGVTQTPKHLITATGQRVTLRCSPRSGDLSVYWYQQSLDQGLQFLIQYYNGEERAKGNILERFSAQQFPDLHSELNLSSLELGDSALYFCASTSRYGYTFGSGTRLTVV.